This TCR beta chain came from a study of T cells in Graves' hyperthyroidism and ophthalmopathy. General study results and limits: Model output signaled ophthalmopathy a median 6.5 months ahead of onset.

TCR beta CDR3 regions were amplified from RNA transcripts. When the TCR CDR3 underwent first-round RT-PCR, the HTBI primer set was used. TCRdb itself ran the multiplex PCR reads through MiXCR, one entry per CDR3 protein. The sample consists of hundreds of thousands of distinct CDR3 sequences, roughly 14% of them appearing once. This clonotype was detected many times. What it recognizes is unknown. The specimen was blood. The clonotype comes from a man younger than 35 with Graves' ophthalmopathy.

The CDR3 reads CASRQTRGPDNEQFF. CDR3 in DNA: TGTGCCAGCAGACAAACTAGGGGGCCTGACAATGAGCAGTTCTTC. This rearrangement joins TRBV7-6 to TRBJ2-1, with 7 bases aligning to TRBD1. This CDR3 is built from 15 residues. In germline, CDR1 is SGHVS, CDR2 FNYEAQ. The trim removed 6 bases at V and 5 bases at J, leaving 10 bases unmatched.